This T cell receptor beta chain emerged from a study of cytomegalovirus exposure and HLA in healthy donors. Study information: Earlier results showed 90 million to 130 million unique TCR beta sequences derived from 150 million to 200 million T cells. Study results and limitations: Clonal expansion, a later analysis showed, was greater in HLA-associated TCR beta chains than in equally common others.

Comments on this clone: Antigen: not known.

From germline, CDR1 is SNHLY and CDR2 FYNNEI. Trimming took 6 bases from V and 1 from J; bases not matched to a gene: 4. This CDR3 has 14 residues. Amplification used 60 Vbeta primers and 13 Jbeta primers. Data came from immunoSEQ multiplex PCR; TCRdb stores just in-frame clones and leaves some out. The sample holds approximately 170,000 clones; roughly 72% are singletons and the top ten take approximately 1%. The specimen sequenced was PBMCs. The receptor comes from a woman aged 35 to 49 in good health and CMV-seronegative. The V and J genes are TRBV2 and TRBJ2-5; 8 bases line up with TRBD2. The CDR3 is CASRSSGPQETQYF. CDR3 coding DNA: TGTGCCAGCAGGTCTAGCGGGCCCCAAGAGACCCAGTACTTC.